This T cell receptor beta chain was obtained from a study of T-cell memory formation after mild COVID-19. Points from the study as a whole: The finding that pre-infection memory included some responding clones suggested that cross-reactive memory joined.

Germline CDR1 reads LGHNA; CDR2 reads YNFKEQ. The CDR3 length is 15 residues. Trimming cost V 1 base and J 4 bases, with 13 bases left between them. Sample barcodes and UMIs were carried by the TCR alpha and TCR beta cDNA libraries that 5'RACE generated with constant-segment primers. MiXCR, applied by TCRdb to the 5' RACE reads, yields one record per CDR3 protein. The table shows 550,000 to 650,000 distinct CDR3 sequences, with roughly 17% occurring only once. On this clonotype itself: Its target is unknown.

What was sequenced was PBMCs or a T cell subset sorted from them (not recorded which). The sequence derives from an adult woman who had mild COVID-19 (a few samples of this study predate the infection). Cell type and time point are not known. The chain carries TRBV4-2 and TRBJ1-2, with D possibly being TRBD1 (5 bases). CDR3 DNA: TGTGCCAGCAGCCAAGCTGTTGACAGTTCCTATGGCTACACCTTC. Translating gives CASSQAVDSSYGYTF.